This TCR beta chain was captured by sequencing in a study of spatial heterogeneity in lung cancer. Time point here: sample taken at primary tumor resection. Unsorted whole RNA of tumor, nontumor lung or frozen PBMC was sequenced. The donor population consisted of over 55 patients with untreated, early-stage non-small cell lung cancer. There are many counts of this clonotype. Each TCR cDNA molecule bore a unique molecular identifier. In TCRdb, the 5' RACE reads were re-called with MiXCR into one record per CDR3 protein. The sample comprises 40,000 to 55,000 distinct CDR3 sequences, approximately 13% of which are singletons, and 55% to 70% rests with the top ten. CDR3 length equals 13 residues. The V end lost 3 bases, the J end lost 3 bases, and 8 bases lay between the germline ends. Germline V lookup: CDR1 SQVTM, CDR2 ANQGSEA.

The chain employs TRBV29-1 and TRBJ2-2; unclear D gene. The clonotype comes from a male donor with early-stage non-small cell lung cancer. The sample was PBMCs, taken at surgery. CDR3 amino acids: CSVDPLDTGELFF. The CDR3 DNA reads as TGCAGCGTTGACCCCTTGGACACCGGGGAGCTGTTTTTT.